The source of this T cell receptor beta chain is a study of cytotoxic CD8 clonotypes in ibrutinib-treated CLL. Background on the study: Responses comprised some 24 partial and 2 complete; at median around 72 months, approximately 15 remained remitted and about 12 progressed. The study, taken as a whole, reports: A difference in sampling times existed between sustained-remission and progressing patients.

Only in-frame clones appear in the TCRdb table, and some are missing; sequencing was by immunoSEQ multiplex PCR. The sample contains 150,000 or so clones, more than 70% of which appear only once. Comment on this clone: Its cognate antigen is unknown.

PBMCs were cryopreserved, and roughly 2 micrograms of genomic DNA from them went into TCR beta libraries. The CDR3 length is 15 residues. V was pared by 4 bases and J by 0 bases, with 13 bases between. The germline CDR1 and CDR2 sequences are MNHEY and SMNVEV (reference sequence). V and J are TRBV27 and TRBJ2-7; a weak D match, TRBD1 (6 bases). The receptor was isolated from a human donor with chronic lymphocytic leukemia. Sequencing was performed on PBMCs, taken after 36 months of ibrutinib treatment. The CDR3 region has the DNA TGTGCCAGCAGTTCCCCTAGACAGGACTCCTACGAGCAGTACTTC. It encodes CASSSPRQDSYEQYF.